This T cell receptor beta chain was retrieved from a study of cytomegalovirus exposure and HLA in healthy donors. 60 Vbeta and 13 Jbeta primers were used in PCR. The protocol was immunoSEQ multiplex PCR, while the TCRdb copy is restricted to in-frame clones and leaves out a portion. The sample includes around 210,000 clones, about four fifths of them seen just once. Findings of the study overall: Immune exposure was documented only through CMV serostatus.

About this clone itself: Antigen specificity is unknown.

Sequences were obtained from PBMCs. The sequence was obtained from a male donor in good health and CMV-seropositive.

CDR3 coding DNA: TGTGCCAGTAGTATAGTACCGGGGAATGAGCAGTTCTTC. Translation gives CASSIVPGNEQFF. This chain links TRBV19 with TRBJ2-1, with TRBD2 as a possible D gene (5 bases). CDR1 LNHDA and CDR2 SQIVND come from the germline V gene (reference sequence). Trimming left V 1 base short and J 7 bases short, with 8 bases between. This CDR3 has 13 residues.